This T cell receptor beta chain was sequenced for a study of regulatory T cells in long-lasting Graves disease. This clonotype was found many times. The sample's time point: newly diagnosed GD, antithyroid drugs for less than 3 months. Construction of the TCR library relied on RNA isolated from PBMCs. For TCR beta, libraries came from iRepertoire HTBI primers and Arm-PCR of CDR3 regions. TCRdb analysed the multiplex PCR reads with MiXCR anew, one entry per CDR3 protein. The sample records hundreds of thousands of distinct CDR3 sequences, about a sixth being singletons. CDR3 length: 13 residues. From germline, CDR1 is LNHDA and CDR2 SQIVND (reference sequence). V was trimmed by 3 bases and J by 3 bases, leaving 9 bases between them.

The chain is built from TRBV19 and TRBJ2-7, with unresolved D. The material sequenced was peripheral blood mononuclear cells (PBMCs), taken at new diagnosis, from a patient treated with antithyroid drugs. The sequence was collected from a female donor with Graves disease. CDR3 nucleotides: TGTGCCAGTAGTATCAACTACGACTACGAGCAGTACTTC. Amino acids: CASSINYDYEQYF.